This TCR beta chain was profiled in a study of cytomegalovirus exposure and HLA in healthy donors. 60 Vbeta and 13 Jbeta primers were used in PCR. Data came from immunoSEQ multiplex PCR; TCRdb stores just in-frame clones and leaves some out. The sample contains roughly 250,000 clones, roughly 70% of which appear only once. This clone has just a few counts. Other nucleotide sequences from this sample produce the same CDR3. The CDR3 extends over 15 amino acids. Germline assignment: CDR1 SGHNT and CDR2 YENEEA. With V trimmed by 5 bases and J by 1 base, 5 bases remained unmatched. The chain combines TRBV11-3 with TRBJ2-7; TRBD2 aligns across 10 bases. Material for sequencing was PBMCs. The sequence was collected from a female donor in good health and CMV-seronegative. CDR3 nucleotides: TGTGCCAGCAGCCACGGACTAGCGGATTCCTACGAGCAGTACTTC. Amino acid sequence: CASSHGLADSYEQYF. Looking up the rest from reference TRBV11-3 and TRBJ2-7 gives the full variable domain: EAGVVQSPRYKIIEKKQPVAFWCNPISGHNTLYWYLQNLGQGPELLIRYENEEAVDDSQLPKDRFSAERLKGVDSTLKIQPAELGDSAVYLCASSHGLADSYEQYFGPGTRLTVT.